This TCR beta chain was sequenced for a study of T cell changes during pregnancy in multiple sclerosis. V dropped 6 bases and J dropped 7 bases, with 13 bases sitting between them. The CDR3 contains 12 residues. Germline-derived CDR1 and CDR2 are WNHNN and SYGVQD (reference sequence). Only in-frame clones appear in the TCRdb table, and some are missing; sequencing was by immunoSEQ multiplex PCR. Altogether just over 50,000 clones are present, 85% to 95% being singletons, with the ten largest covering less than 0.65%. The input for sequencing was CD4+ T cells from peripheral blood mononuclear cells, taken in the second trimester of pregnancy. V gene TRBV10-1 combines with J gene TRBJ2-7; no reliable D call. The source of this sequence is a female donor with multiple sclerosis, enrolled in a pregnancy study. CDR3 bases: TGCGCCAGCAGCGTAAAGTTGGAGGAGCAGTACTTC. Its protein product is CASSVKLEEQYF.